This is a list of T cell receptor beta chains from one sample in a study of cytomegalovirus exposure and HLA in healthy donors. TCRdb keeps only in-frame clones here, not all; method: immunoSEQ multiplex PCR. The table lists around 200,000 clones, 79% of them singletons. Material for sequencing was PBMCs. The receptors were sampled from a woman in her twenties or thirties in good health and CMV-seropositive. Each CDR3 is given with its conserved first and last residue. The D gene is left open where the match is weak. A clone size is listed for some rows: how often the clone was seen (once, few, many), or a class if it is expanded.

abundance: few
j_gene: TRBJ1-4
v_gene: TRBV9
d_gene: NA
CDR3nt: TGTGCCAGCAGCGGTACAACAGGGCGGAATGAAAAACTGTTTTTT
CDR3aa: CASSGTTGRNEKLFF

abundance: NA
j_gene: TRBJ2-5
v_gene: TRBV7-6
d_gene: TRBD2
CDR3nt: TGTGCCAGCAGCCGGACTAGCGGGGGGGGACAAGAGACCCAGTACTTC
CDR3aa: CASSRTSGGGQETQYF

abundance: NA
j_gene: TRBJ2-5
v_gene: TRBV11-2
d_gene: TRBD2
CDR3nt: TGTGCCAGCAGTTCGCGTCTTAGCGGGAGATATGAGACCCAGTACTTC
CDR3aa: CASSSRLSGRYETQYF

abundance: few
j_gene: TRBJ1-3
v_gene: TRBV7-2
d_gene: TRBD1
CDR3nt: TGTGCCAGCAGCTTAGAGGGACAGGGCCCCTTCTCTGGAAACACCATATATTTT
CDR3aa: CASSLEGQGPFSGNTIYF

abundance: NA
j_gene: TRBJ2-1
v_gene: TRBV6-5
d_gene: TRBD2
CDR3nt: TGTGCCAGCAGTTACTCCAGCGGGGGGGCCTTCGGTGAGCAGTTCTTC
CDR3aa: CASSYSSGGAFGEQFF

abundance: NA
j_gene: TRBJ2-5
v_gene: TRBV2
d_gene: NA
CDR3nt: TGTGCCAGCAGTGAAGGGGTAGCGGCCCAAGAGACCCAGTACTTC
CDR3aa: CASSEGVAAQETQYF

abundance: few
j_gene: TRBJ1-4
v_gene: TRBV7-2
d_gene: TRBD1
CDR3nt: TGTGCCAGCAGCTTAGCTTTTCCGCAGGGGGGTGAAAAACTGTTTTTT
CDR3aa: CASSLAFPQGGEKLFF

abundance: NA
j_gene: TRBJ2-1
v_gene: TRBV2
d_gene: TRBD2
CDR3nt: TGTGCCAGCAGGTGGCGGGGGTCGGGAAATGAGCAGTTCTTC
CDR3aa: CASRWRGSGNEQFF

abundance: NA
j_gene: TRBJ2-1
v_gene: TRBV7-2
d_gene: TRBD2
CDR3nt: TGTGCCAGCAGGGTCGGGCGTAGCGGGGGGCCACCCTACAATGAGCAGTTCTTC
CDR3aa: CASRVGRSGGPPYNEQFF

abundance: NA
j_gene: TRBJ1-2
v_gene: TRBV2
d_gene: NA
CDR3nt: TGTGCCAGCAGTGAATTCCCGACTGGCACCTATGGCTACACCTTC
CDR3aa: CASSEFPTGTYGYTF

abundance: NA
j_gene: TRBJ2-1
v_gene: TRBV5-6
d_gene: TRBD2
CDR3nt: TGTGCCAGCAGTCCGGGACTAGCGGGAGGTGAGCAGTTCTTC
CDR3aa: CASSPGLAGGEQFF

abundance: NA
j_gene: TRBJ2-7
v_gene: TRBV5-1
d_gene: TRBD1
CDR3nt: TGCGCCAGCAGCTTGGCCCCGACAGGGAGACCCGCCTACGAGCAGTACTTC
CDR3aa: CASSLAPTGRPAYEQYF

abundance: NA
j_gene: TRBJ2-3
v_gene: TRBV18
d_gene: TRBD1
CDR3nt: TGTGCCAGCTCACCACCCAGGGGGCCAGATACGCAGTATTTT
CDR3aa: CASSPPRGPDTQYF

abundance: NA
j_gene: TRBJ2-7
v_gene: TRBV5-1
d_gene: TRBD1
CDR3nt: TGCGCCAGCAGCTCTAATTGGGGCCAGGGGGCCTACGAGCAGTACTTC
CDR3aa: CASSSNWGQGAYEQYF

abundance: NA
j_gene: TRBJ2-3
v_gene: TRBV4-3
d_gene: TRBD2
CDR3nt: TGCGCCAGCAGCCTTATAGCGGGGAAGAGCGCAGATACGCAGTATTTT
CDR3aa: CASSLIAGKSADTQYF

abundance: few
j_gene: TRBJ1-1
v_gene: TRBV19
d_gene: NA
CDR3nt: TGTGCCAGTAGTCAACAGGGCGGCACTGAAGCTTTCTTT
CDR3aa: CASSQQGGTEAFF

abundance: once
j_gene: TRBJ2-5
v_gene: TRBV5-4
d_gene: NA
CDR3nt: TGTGCCAGCCTGAAGGGGGGGGAAGAGACCCAGTACTTC
CDR3aa: CASLKGGEETQYF

abundance: NA
j_gene: TRBJ1-3
v_gene: TRBV4-3
d_gene: TRBD1
CDR3nt: TGCGCCAGCAGCCCATCCCTGGGACAGGGGACTTCTGGAAACACCATATATTTT
CDR3aa: CASSPSLGQGTSGNTIYF

abundance: NA
j_gene: TRBJ1-1
v_gene: TRBV7-2
d_gene: NA
CDR3nt: TGTGCCAGCAGCTTCATACCAGATAACACTGAAGCTTTCTTT
CDR3aa: CASSFIPDNTEAFF

abundance: NA
j_gene: TRBJ2-2
v_gene: TRBV5-4
d_gene: TRBD2
CDR3nt: TGTGCCAGCAGGCGGTTGACTAGCGGGGGGGTGAACACCGGGGAGCTGTTTTTT
CDR3aa: CASRRLTSGGVNTGELFF

abundance: NA
j_gene: TRBJ1-6
v_gene: TRBV19
d_gene: TRBD1
CDR3nt: TGTGCCAGTAGTATCGGGACAGGGAATTCACCCCTCCACTTT
CDR3aa: CASSIGTGNSPLHF

abundance: NA
j_gene: TRBJ1-2
v_gene: TRBV4-3
d_gene: TRBD1
CDR3nt: TGCGCCAGCAGCCGGGCAGGGGGCTCTGTCACCGACTATGGCTACACCTTC
CDR3aa: CASSRAGGSVTDYGYTF

abundance: NA
j_gene: TRBJ2-7
v_gene: TRBV4-1
d_gene: NA
CDR3nt: TGCGCCAGCAGCCAAATCGGCGGGTCACAACAGCAGTACTTC
CDR3aa: CASSQIGGSQQQYF

abundance: NA
j_gene: TRBJ2-1
v_gene: TRBV6-5
d_gene: NA
CDR3nt: TGTGCCAGCAGTCTTAGACTCACGAACAATGAGCAGTTCTTC
CDR3aa: CASSLRLTNNEQFF

abundance: NA
j_gene: TRBJ1-1
v_gene: TRBV29-1
d_gene: TRBD1
CDR3nt: TGCAGCGCCCGCCTCGCAGGGGGTACTGAAGCTTTCTTT
CDR3aa: CSARLAGGTEAFF

abundance: NA
j_gene: TRBJ2-1
v_gene: TRBV4-3
d_gene: NA
CDR3nt: TGCGCCAGCAGCCAAGATGAGGGGGAGTACAATGAGCAGTTCTTC
CDR3aa: CASSQDEGEYNEQFF

abundance: NA
j_gene: TRBJ2-7
v_gene: TRBV13
d_gene: NA
CDR3nt: TGTGCCAGCACCCGGTGGGCCGCCAAACACGAATCCGACTACGAGCAGTACTTC
CDR3aa: CASTRWAAKHESDYEQYF

abundance: few
j_gene: TRBJ2-7
v_gene: TRBV5-4
d_gene: TRBD2
CDR3nt: TGTGCCAGCAGCTTTCTAGCGGGGGACGAGCAGTACTTC
CDR3aa: CASSFLAGDEQYF

abundance: NA
j_gene: TRBJ2-5
v_gene: TRBV9
d_gene: TRBD2
CDR3nt: TGTGCCAGCAGCGCCGGACTAGCGGGGGGAGAGACCCAGTACTTC
CDR3aa: CASSAGLAGGETQYF

abundance: NA
j_gene: TRBJ1-2
v_gene: TRBV5-1
d_gene: NA
CDR3nt: TGCGCCAGCAGTTTACAGGGCGGCTATGGCTACACCTTC
CDR3aa: CASSLQGGYGYTF

abundance: few
j_gene: TRBJ1-5
v_gene: TRBV30
d_gene: NA
CDR3nt: TGTGCCTGGAGTGAGGGGCGCGGGAGAAAGCCCCAGCATTTT
CDR3aa: CAWSEGRGRKPQHF

abundance: NA
j_gene: TRBJ1-1
v_gene: TRBV19
d_gene: NA
CDR3nt: TGTGCCAGTAGTTCGGGCCCCGGGGGCACTGAAGCTTTCTTT
CDR3aa: CASSSGPGGTEAFF

abundance: NA
j_gene: TRBJ1-2
v_gene: TRBV10-3
d_gene: NA
CDR3nt: TGTGCCATCAGTGAGTCACAGGGAACTTACTATGGCTACACCTTC
CDR3aa: CAISESQGTYYGYTF

abundance: NA
j_gene: TRBJ1-2
v_gene: TRBV10-2
d_gene: TRBD1
CDR3nt: TGCGCCAGCAGTTCCCTTTTGGTAGAGGGGGCTTCCTATGGCTACACCTTC
CDR3aa: CASSSLLVEGASYGYTF

abundance: NA
j_gene: TRBJ1-1
v_gene: TRBV10-3
d_gene: NA
CDR3nt: TGTGCCATCAGTGAGTCTAGAGGCCAGTCGAACACTGAAGCTTTCTTT
CDR3aa: CAISESRGQSNTEAFF

abundance: NA
j_gene: TRBJ1-1
v_gene: TRBV7-9
d_gene: TRBD1
CDR3nt: TGTGCCAGCAGCCCTCGAATGACAGGGAGGAACACTGAAGCTTTCTTT
CDR3aa: CASSPRMTGRNTEAFF

abundance: NA
j_gene: TRBJ2-1
v_gene: TRBV13
d_gene: TRBD2
CDR3nt: TGTGCCAGCAGCTTTCCCACAACCGGGACTAGCGTCGATGAGCAGTTCTTC
CDR3aa: CASSFPTTGTSVDEQFF

abundance: once
j_gene: TRBJ1-5
v_gene: TRBV4-2
d_gene: NA
CDR3nt: TGTGCCAGCAGCCAAGATCCTGGAGGTCTATATAGCAATCAGCCCCAGCATTTT
CDR3aa: CASSQDPGGLYSNQPQHF

abundance: few
j_gene: TRBJ2-5
v_gene: TRBV29-1
d_gene: NA
CDR3nt: TGCAGCGTGGAGGGGGAGACCCAGTACTTC
CDR3aa: CSVEGETQYF

abundance: NA
j_gene: TRBJ2-5
v_gene: TRBV7-2
d_gene: TRBD2
CDR3nt: TGTGCCAGCAGCCGATCGCTAGCGGGAGGCCGGGAGACCCAGTACTTC
CDR3aa: CASSRSLAGGRETQYF

abundance: NA
j_gene: TRBJ2-7
v_gene: TRBV5-4
d_gene: TRBD2
CDR3nt: TGTGCCAGCAGCCAGGGACTAGCGGGAGGCTACGAGCAGTACTTC
CDR3aa: CASSQGLAGGYEQYF

abundance: NA
j_gene: TRBJ2-1
v_gene: TRBV10-2
d_gene: TRBD2
CDR3nt: TGCGCCAGCAGCGCAAACTTCGGGACTAGCGGACTAAACAATGAGCAGTTCTTC
CDR3aa: CASSANFGTSGLNNEQFF

abundance: NA
j_gene: TRBJ2-1
v_gene: TRBV2
d_gene: TRBD2
CDR3nt: TGTGCCAGCATTCGGGGGGGGCTCAATGAGCAGTTCTTC
CDR3aa: CASIRGGLNEQFF

abundance: few
j_gene: TRBJ1-2
v_gene: TRBV7-8
d_gene: NA
CDR3nt: TGTGCCAGCAGCTCGTCGGTCTTTATACGGGGAATGGACTATGGCTACACCTTC
CDR3aa: CASSSSVFIRGMDYGYTF

abundance: NA
j_gene: TRBJ1-3
v_gene: TRBV6-6
d_gene: NA
CDR3nt: TGTGCCAGCAGTTACTCGAGTGCTCCTGGAAACACCATATATTTT
CDR3aa: CASSYSSAPGNTIYF

abundance: NA
j_gene: TRBJ2-7
v_gene: TRBV5-4
d_gene: NA
CDR3nt: TGTGCCAGCAGCGACAGCCTGAGGGGGGGAGTATACGAGCAGTACTTC
CDR3aa: CASSDSLRGGVYEQYF

abundance: NA
j_gene: TRBJ2-7
v_gene: TRBV11-2
d_gene: TRBD1
CDR3nt: TGTGCCAGCAGCCTCGGGACAGGTAGCTACGAGCAGTACTTC
CDR3aa: CASSLGTGSYEQYF

abundance: NA
j_gene: TRBJ2-2
v_gene: TRBV10-3
d_gene: TRBD2
CDR3nt: TGTGCCATCAGCCAGATAGGGACTAGCGGGGGGGCCGCGCTGACCGGGGAGCTGTTTTTT
CDR3aa: CAISQIGTSGGAALTGELFF

abundance: NA
j_gene: TRBJ2-7
v_gene: TRBV27
d_gene: NA
CDR3nt: TGTGCCAGCAGTTTACAGCTTAACTACGAGCAGTACTTC
CDR3aa: CASSLQLNYEQYF

abundance: NA
j_gene: TRBJ1-2
v_gene: TRBV5-4
d_gene: TRBD1
CDR3nt: TGTGCCAGCAGCTTACCCGGGACAGGGACGATTTTTAACTATGGCTACACCTTC
CDR3aa: CASSLPGTGTIFNYGYTF

abundance: NA
j_gene: TRBJ1-5
v_gene: TRBV7-9
d_gene: NA
CDR3nt: TGTGCCAGCAGCTTAGCGGGCAGGGACAATCAGCCCCAGCATTTT
CDR3aa: CASSLAGRDNQPQHF

abundance: NA
j_gene: TRBJ2-2
v_gene: TRBV14
d_gene: TRBD2
CDR3nt: TGTGCCAGCAGCCAAGATTTAGCGGGGTGGCTCTCCGGGGAGCTGTTTTTT
CDR3aa: CASSQDLAGWLSGELFF

abundance: NA
j_gene: TRBJ1-1
v_gene: TRBV10-3
d_gene: TRBD1
CDR3nt: TGTGCCACCTCGGGACAGGGGATGATGAACACTGAAGCTTTCTTT
CDR3aa: CATSGQGMMNTEAFF